These 28 T cell receptor beta chains originate from one sample sequenced in a study of shared clonotypes between healthy human individuals. Produced via immunoSEQ multiplex PCR; TCRdb's table is partial and in-frame only. Here the sample spans around 1,100,000 clones, 77% being singletons. Specimen: memory CD4+ T cells from PBMCs. The subset was: CD45RA-negative fraction. The receptor set was obtained from a man between 18 and 35 years old in good health. Some clones in this sample may be carry-over from other donors' samples.

This chain connects TRBV28 to TRBJ2-7; D not certain. V lost 4 bases and J 2 bases, leaving 12 bases between the germline ends. The CDR3 is 14 amino acids. Germline V gene sequence: CDR1 MDHEN, CDR2 SYDVKM. DNA of the CDR3: TGTGCCAGCAGTTCATCTAGATCAACCTACGAGCAGTACTTC. Encoded protein: CASSSSRSTYEQYF. Supplemented by reference TRBV28 and TRBJ2-7, the full variable domain reads DVKVTQSSRYLVKRTGEKVFLECVQDMDHENMFWYRQDPGLGLRLIYFSYDVKMKEKGDIPEGYSVSREKKERFSLILESASTNQTSMYLCASSSSRSTYEQYFGPGTRLTVT.

This chain connects TRBV4-3 to TRBJ2-2; D might be TRBD2 (6 bases). The V end was cut by 4 bases, the J end by 5 bases, with 17 bases between. The CDR3 length is 16 residues. In germline, CDR1 is LGHNA, CDR2 YSLEER. In DNA, the CDR3 is TGCGCCAGCAGCCTGGAGGGGAGCCTCGGGACCGGGGAGCTGTTTTTT. Its protein product is CASSLEGSLGTGELFF.

With respect to this clone: A far larger clone lies a single base away; this is likely a read error. The rearrangement links TRBV30 to TRBJ2-5; no definite D call. Germline V gene lookup returns CDR1 GTSNPN and CDR2 SVGIG (reference sequence). The CDR3 totals 12 residues. CDR3 nucleotide sequence: TGTGCCTGGTCGCAGGACCGCTACGAGCAGCACTTC. Encoded protein: CAWSQDRYEQHF.

CDR3 bases: TGTGCCAGCAGAGGGGGAGGGACGGGAGCCTACGAGCAGTACTTC. The encoded protein is CASRGGGTGAYEQYF. The chain links TRBV28 to TRBJ2-7; weak D call: TRBD2 (7 bases). The CDR3 is made up of 15 amino acids. Between the trimmed V and J ends, which lost 6 bases and 2 bases, there was a span of 17 bases. Looked up from germline, CDR1 is MDHEN and CDR2 is SYDVKM. Combining the CDR3 with reference TRBV28 and TRBJ2-7 gives the whole variable domain DVKVTQSSRYLVKRTGEKVFLECVQDMDHENMFWYRQDPGLGLRLIYFSYDVKMKEKGDIPEGYSVSREKKERFSLILESASTNQTSMYLCASRGGGTGAYEQYFGPGTRLTVT.

V gene TRBV5-6 combines with J gene TRBJ1-1; the D gene is possibly TRBD1 (5 bases). This CDR3 region has 14 residues. Germline V gene data show CDR1 as SGHDT and CDR2 as YYEEEE. V lost 4 bases to trimming and J lost 4 bases, with 14 bases between them. The CDR3 region is CASSLGRGSTEAFF. The CDR3 region has the DNA TGTGCCAGCAGCCTTGGACGGGGGAGCACTGAAGCTTTCTTT. The full variable domain, in which reference TRBV5-6 and TRBJ1-1 provide the parts outside the CDR3, is DAGVTQSPTHLIKTRGQQVTLRCSPKSGHDTVSWYQQALGQGPQFIFQYYEEEERQRGNFPDRFSGHQFPNYSSELNVNALLLGDSALYLCASSLGRGSTEAFFGQGTRLTVV.

This clone occurred a few times. This same CDR3 is encoded by further DNA sequences in the sample. The V gene is TRBV5-1, the J gene TRBJ2-7; 8 bases line up with TRBD1. The V gene end was trimmed by 0 bases and the J gene end by 5 bases; junction bases not matched to a gene: 10. This CDR3 has 16 residues. CDR1 is SGHRS and CDR2 is YFSETQ in the germline V gene. CDR3 bases: TGCGCCAGCAGCTTGGAACCCCCAGACAGGGGACACGAGCAGTACTTC. Translation gives CASSLEPPDRGHEQYF.

This clone came up many times. Different DNA sequences within this sample yield the same CDR3. CDR3 loop: CASSLISGLSYEQYF. The CDR3 DNA follows: TGTGCCAGCAGCTTAATATCTGGTTTATCCTACGAGCAGTACTTC. The chain links TRBV11-2 to TRBJ2-7; no reliable D call. CDR1 and CDR2 (germline): SGHAT, FQNNGV. The CDR3 has 15 amino acids. V was shortened by 2 bases and J by 1 base, with 12 bases between the two germline ends.

This clone was recorded a few times. The CDR3 nucleotides read TGTGCCAGTAGTATAATCAGGGGTGCCAATCAGCCCCAGCATTTT. Its translation is CASSIIRGANQPQHF. The J gene is TRBJ1-5, the V gene TRBV19, with D tentatively TRBD1 (6 bases). The germline V and J ends were trimmed by 2 bases and 3 bases, with 11 bases remaining between them. The germline gives CDR1 LNHDA, CDR2 SQIVND (reference sequence). The CDR3 extends over 15 amino acids.

The genes are TRBV18 and TRBJ2-1; 11 bases agree with TRBD1. V was pared by 6 bases and J by 9 bases, with 7 bases of the junction left unmatched. Germline V gene sequence: CDR1 KGHSH, CDR2 LQKENI. The length of the CDR3 is 14 residues. The CDR3 DNA is TGTGCCAGCTCGTACGGGACAGGGGGAGGTGAGCAGTTCTTC. Amino acids: CASSYGTGGGEQFF.

This clone showed up many times. Other DNA sequences of this sample code for an identical CDR3. The V gene is TRBV2, the J gene TRBJ1-1; D possibly corresponds to TRBD1 (5 bases). Trimming removed 6 bases at V and 4 bases at J, with 21 bases between. Germline V CDR1 and CDR2: SNHLY, FYNNEI. CDR3 length: 16 residues. The DNA for the CDR3 is TGTGCCAGCAGCGAGGGGCGGGGCAGCCAACCCACTGAAGCTTTCTTT. This encodes CASSEGRGSQPTEAFF.

This clone showed up just once. V is TRBV6-1 and J is TRBJ1-5, with D perhaps TRBD1 (6 bases). Germline V gene sequence: CDR1 MNHNS, CDR2 SASEGT. Trimming cost V 0 bases and J 7 bases, with 13 bases left between them. The CDR3 is 15 residues long. In DNA, the CDR3 is TGTGCCAGCAGTGAAGCGGGGGCGACCCGGCAGCCCCAGCATTTT. Translating it yields CASSEAGATRQPQHF.

A word on this clone: Other DNA sequences in this sample translate to the same CDR3. V is TRBV4-1 and J is TRBJ2-3; D is unresolved. Trimming removed 1 base at V and 6 bases at J, with 5 bases between. From germline, CDR1 is MGHRA and CDR2 YSYEKL. There are 12 residues in the CDR3. The CDR3 DNA reads TGCGCCAGCAGCCAAGTGGCGGATACGCAGTATTTT. Its protein is CASSQVADTQYF.

The chain employs TRBV9 and TRBJ1-3, with no clear D. The V gene lost 3 bases and the J gene lost 2 bases, with 6 bases spanning the gap. The CDR3 totals 13 residues. Germline CDR1 SGDLS, CDR2 YYNGEE. CDR3 sequence: CASSGPAGNTIYF. The CDR3, as DNA: TGTGCCAGCAGCGGGCCGGCTGGAAACACCATATATTTT.

The chain links TRBV6-6 to TRBJ1-1, with no clear D. Germline V gene sequence: CDR1 MNHNY, CDR2 SVGAGI (reference sequence). Trimming removed 2 bases from V and 6 bases from J, with 13 bases in between. The CDR3 is made up of 14 amino acids. Written as DNA, the CDR3 is TGTGCCAGCAGTTACCCCGATACCCACCCTGAAGCTTTCTTT. This gives the protein CASSYPDTHPEAFF.

The sample holds one count of this clone. The V call is TRBV14, the J call TRBJ2-7, with D maybe TRBD2 (6 bases). CDR3 length: 15 residues. Germline CDR1 reads SGHDN; CDR2 reads FVKESK. The V end was cut by 1 base, the J end by 3 bases, with 13 bases between. The CDR3 reads CASSQVFGRSYEQYF. In nucleotides, the CDR3 is TGTGCCAGCAGCCAAGTATTCGGGAGAAGCTACGAGCAGTACTTC.

This clone was picked up one time. The chain carries TRBV28 and TRBJ1-2; unclear D gene. Germline lookup yields CDR1 MDHEN and CDR2 SYDVKM. The CDR3 length is 14 residues. V was pared by 6 bases and J by 5 bases, with 16 bases between. CDR3 protein: CASSSLHLLYGYTF. The CDR3 DNA sequence: TGTGCCAGCAGCTCACTACACCTCTTATATGGCTACACCTTC.

In this sample, this clone turned up once. This chain links TRBV9 with TRBJ2-2; 8 bases match TRBD1. There are 16 residues in the CDR3. V shed 4 bases and J 4 bases; nucleotides not matched to a gene: 9. In germline, CDR1 is SGDLS, CDR2 YYNGEE. Here the CDR3 DNA reads TGTGCCAGCAGCCCTCGACAGGGGTCCGGCACCGGGGAGCTGTTTTTT. This encodes CASSPRQGSGTGELFF.

In DNA, the CDR3 is TGTGCCAGCAGTTTAAGGGACAGGGGCCCCAGCACAGATACGCAGTATTTT. Translation: CASSLRDRGPSTDTQYF. The V gene is TRBV27, the J gene TRBJ2-3, with TRBD1 matching over 10 bases. Germline lookup yields CDR1 MNHEY and CDR2 SMNVEV (reference sequence). CDR3 size: 17 residues. V trimming: 2 bases; J trimming: 0 bases; junction bases outside the gene matches: 5.

The gene calls are TRBV4-1 and TRBJ1-2; a weak D match, TRBD1 (5 bases). The germline V gene encodes CDR1 MGHRA and CDR2 YSYEKL. CDR3 length equals 15 residues. The V gene lost 4 bases and the J gene lost 4 bases, with 16 bases spanning the gap. CDR3 region: CASSPGQGDLYGYTF. The CDR3 DNA follows: TGCGCCAGCAGCCCCGGGCAGGGAGACCTCTATGGCTACACCTTC.

This clone was counted a single time. The sample carries other DNA sequences with the same CDR3. J is TRBJ2-5 and V is TRBV9, with 15 bases aligning to TRBD2. V lost 3 bases, J lost 2 bases, and 8 bases stayed unmatched. The CDR3 is 18 residues long. Germline V CDR1 and CDR2: SGDLS, YYNGEE. CDR3 nucleotides: TGTGCCAGCAGCGCCCGGACTAGCGGGAGGGCCTCTCAAGAGACCCAGTACTTC. This encodes CASSARTSGRASQETQYF.

V and J are TRBV2 and TRBJ2-3; 11 positions match TRBD2. There are 18 residues in the CDR3. The germline V gene encodes CDR1 SNHLY and CDR2 FYNNEI. V trimming: 6 bases; J trimming: 4 bases; junction bases outside the gene matches: 15. CDR3 nucleotides: TGTGCCAGCAGCGCCGCCTTTTTTAGCGGGAGGGCCCCAGATACGCAGTATTTT. It yields the protein CASSAAFFSGRAPDTQYF. The variable domain in full, completed from reference TRBV2 and TRBJ2-3, reads EPEVTQTPSHQVTQMGQEVILRCVPISNHLYFYWYRQILGQKVEFLVSFYNNEISEKSEIFDDQFSVERPDGSNFTLKIRSTKLEDSAMYFCASSAAFFSGRAPDTQYFGPGTRLTVL.

The chain carries TRBV28 and TRBJ2-5; D not resolved. The germline V and J ends were trimmed by 5 bases and 1 base, with 8 bases remaining between them. This CDR3 is built from 13 residues. Per germline, CDR1 MDHEN and CDR2 SYDVKM. The CDR3 region is CASSAHGQETQYF. The CDR3 region has the DNA TGTGCCAGCAGTGCCCATGGCCAAGAGACCCAGTACTTC.

The V call is TRBV5-1, the J call TRBJ1-1; tentative D call: TRBD1 (5 bases). Germline-derived CDR1 and CDR2 are SGHRS and YFSETQ. Trimming shortened V by 1 base and J by 0 bases, and 13 bases separated the two germline ends. This CDR3 region has 16 residues. In DNA form, the CDR3 reads TGCGCCAGCAGCTTGCAGGGTGGGGGATTGAACACTGAAGCTTTCTTT. It is translated as CASSLQGGGLNTEAFF.

V usage is TRBV28 and J usage is TRBJ2-5; 8 positions match TRBD2. The DNA end favors TRBJ2-7, so the J call may be wrong. CDR1 MDHEN and CDR2 SYDVKM come from the germline V gene. The CDR3 is made up of 15 amino acids. Here the CDR3 DNA reads TGTGCCAGCACCCCAGCGGGAGTGGATACCTACGAGCAGTACTTC. Its protein is CASTPAGVDTYEQYF.

This chain joins TRBV7-2 and TRBJ2-7, with TRBD2 identical over 7 bases. The CDR3 runs to 17 residues. From germline, CDR1 is SGHTA and CDR2 FQGNSA. Unmatched junction bases numbered 13, after V lost 3 bases and J lost 2 bases. The CDR3 nucleotides are TGTGCCAGCAGCTTCCCCGTGGCTAGCCGGGGGGCCTACGAGCAGTACTTC. Its translation is CASSFPVASRGAYEQYF.

V is TRBV7-9 and J is TRBJ2-3; D may be TRBD2 (5 bases). The CDR3 is made up of 15 amino acids. The germline CDR1 and CDR2 sequences are SEHNR and FQNEAQ (reference sequence). The ends were cut back, 3 bases at V and 5 bases at J, with 15 bases in the middle. CDR3 sequence reads: CASSFIRRRKDTQYF. The CDR3, as DNA: TGTGCCAGCAGCTTCATCCGGAGGCGTAAAGATACGCAGTATTTT.

V gene TRBV28 combines with J gene TRBJ1-2, with D unclear. This CDR3 spans 14 amino acids. Trimming cost V 7 bases and J 2 bases, with 14 bases left between them. CDR1 is MDHEN, CDR2 SYDVKM, per germline. The CDR3 DNA reads TGTGCCAGCAAGACCCTGGAGGAAAACTATGGCTACACCTTC. Its translation is CASKTLEENYGYTF.

The chain recombines TRBV28 with TRBJ1-2; tentative D call: TRBD1 (5 bases). Germline V gene data show CDR1 as MDHEN and CDR2 as SYDVKM. Trimming shortened V by 11 bases and J by 2 bases, and 21 bases separated the two germline ends. The CDR3 extends over 15 amino acids. CDR3 sequence reads: CAYGPPPGLNYGYTF. For the CDR3, the DNA is TGTGCCTATGGCCCCCCCCCAGGGTTGAACTATGGCTACACCTTC.